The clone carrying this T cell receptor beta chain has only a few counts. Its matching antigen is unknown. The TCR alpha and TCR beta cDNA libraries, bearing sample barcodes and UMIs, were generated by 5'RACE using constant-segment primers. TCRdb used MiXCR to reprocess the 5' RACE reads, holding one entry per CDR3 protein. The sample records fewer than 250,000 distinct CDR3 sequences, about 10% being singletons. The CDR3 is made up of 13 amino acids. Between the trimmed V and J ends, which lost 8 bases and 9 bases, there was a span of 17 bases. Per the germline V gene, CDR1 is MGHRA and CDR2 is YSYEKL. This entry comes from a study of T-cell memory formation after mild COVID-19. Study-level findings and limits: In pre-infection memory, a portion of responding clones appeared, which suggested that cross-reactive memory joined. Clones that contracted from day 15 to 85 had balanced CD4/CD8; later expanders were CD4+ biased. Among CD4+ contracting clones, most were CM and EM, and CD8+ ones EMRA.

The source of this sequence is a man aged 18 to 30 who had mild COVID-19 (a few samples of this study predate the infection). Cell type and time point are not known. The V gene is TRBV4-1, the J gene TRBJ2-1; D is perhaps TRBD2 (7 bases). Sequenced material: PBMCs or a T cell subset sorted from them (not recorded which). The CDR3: CASSRGRAGEQFF. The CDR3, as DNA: TGCGCCAGCTCGAGGGGGAGGGCGGGTGAGCAGTTCTTC.